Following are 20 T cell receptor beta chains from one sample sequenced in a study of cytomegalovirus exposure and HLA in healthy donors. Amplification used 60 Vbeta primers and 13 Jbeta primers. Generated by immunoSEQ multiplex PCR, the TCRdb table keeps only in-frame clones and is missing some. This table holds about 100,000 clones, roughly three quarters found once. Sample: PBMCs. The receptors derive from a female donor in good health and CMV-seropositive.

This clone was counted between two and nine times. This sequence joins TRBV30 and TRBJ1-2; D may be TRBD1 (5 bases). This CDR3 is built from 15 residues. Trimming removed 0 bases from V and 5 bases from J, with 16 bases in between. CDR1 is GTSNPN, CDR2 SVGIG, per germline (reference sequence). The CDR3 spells CAWSVRGRGGYGYTF. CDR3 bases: TGTGCCTGGAGTGTACGAGGCCGTGGGGGGTATGGCTACACCTTC.

Written as DNA, the CDR3 is TGCGCCAGCAGCTTGGCTCCACAGGGGGTCTCTGGAAACACCATATATTTT. Amino acid sequence: CASSLAPQGVSGNTIYF. This rearrangement joins TRBV5-1 to TRBJ1-3; 8 nucleotides align to TRBD1. This CDR3 region has 17 residues. V lost 0 bases and J lost 0; bases outside the gene matches: 5. Germline CDR1 and CDR2: SGHRS and YFSETQ.

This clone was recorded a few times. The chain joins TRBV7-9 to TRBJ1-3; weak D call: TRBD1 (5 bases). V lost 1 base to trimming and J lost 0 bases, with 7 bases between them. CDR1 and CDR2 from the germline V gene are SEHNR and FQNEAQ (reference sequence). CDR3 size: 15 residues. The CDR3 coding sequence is TGTGCCAGCAGCTTAGGGACAAACTCTGGAAACACCATATATTTT. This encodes CASSLGTNSGNTIYF.

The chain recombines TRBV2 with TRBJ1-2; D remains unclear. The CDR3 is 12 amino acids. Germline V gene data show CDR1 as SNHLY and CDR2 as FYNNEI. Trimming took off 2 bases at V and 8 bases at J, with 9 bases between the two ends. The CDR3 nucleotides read TGTGCCAGCAGTGAACGGGGTAACGGCTACACCTTC. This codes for CASSERGNGYTF.

The CDR3 loop reads CASSYGPTGDEQYF. CDR3 nucleotide sequence: TGTGCCAGCAGTTACGGGCCGACAGGGGACGAGCAGTACTTC. V usage is TRBV6-6 and J usage is TRBJ2-7, with TRBD1 identical over 8 bases. Germline V lookup: CDR1 MNHNY, CDR2 SVGAGI (reference sequence). The CDR3 contains 14 residues. Unmatched junction bases numbered 5, after V lost 2 bases and J lost 5 bases.

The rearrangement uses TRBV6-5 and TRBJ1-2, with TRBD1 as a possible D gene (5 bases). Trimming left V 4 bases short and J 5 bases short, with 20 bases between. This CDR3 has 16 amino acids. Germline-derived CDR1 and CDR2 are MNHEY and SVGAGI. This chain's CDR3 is CASSFSGLPGSYGYTF. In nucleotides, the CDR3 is TGTGCCAGCAGTTTCTCGGGACTCCCGGGGTCTTATGGCTACACCTTC.

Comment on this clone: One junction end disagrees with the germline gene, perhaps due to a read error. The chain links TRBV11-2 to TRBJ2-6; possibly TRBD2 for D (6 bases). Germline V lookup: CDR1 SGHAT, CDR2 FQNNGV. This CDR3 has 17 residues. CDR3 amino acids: CASRSGLSISGANGLTF. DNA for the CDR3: TGTGCCAGCAGGTCTGGACTATCTATCTCTGGGGCCAACGGCCTGACTTTC.

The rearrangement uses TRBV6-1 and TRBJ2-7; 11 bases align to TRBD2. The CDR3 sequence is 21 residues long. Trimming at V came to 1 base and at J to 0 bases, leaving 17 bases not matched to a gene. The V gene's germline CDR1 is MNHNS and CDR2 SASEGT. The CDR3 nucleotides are TGTGCCAGCAGTGAAGGTTTATTTGCGGCTAGCGGGGGGCCCAGCTCCTACGAGCAGTACTTC. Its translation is CASSEGLFAASGGPSSYEQYF.

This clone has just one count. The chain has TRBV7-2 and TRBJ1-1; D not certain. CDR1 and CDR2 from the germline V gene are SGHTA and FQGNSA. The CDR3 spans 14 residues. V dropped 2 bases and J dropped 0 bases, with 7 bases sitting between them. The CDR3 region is CASSLRGLNTEAFF. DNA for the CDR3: TGTGCCAGCAGCTTACGAGGTCTGAACACTGAAGCTTTCTTT. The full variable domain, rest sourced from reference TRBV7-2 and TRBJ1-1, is GAGVSQSPSNKVTEKGKDVELRCDPISGHTALYWYRQSLGQGLEFLIYFQGNSAPDKSGLPSDRFSAERTGGSVSTLTIQRTQQEDSAVYLCASSLRGLNTEAFFGQGTRLTVV.

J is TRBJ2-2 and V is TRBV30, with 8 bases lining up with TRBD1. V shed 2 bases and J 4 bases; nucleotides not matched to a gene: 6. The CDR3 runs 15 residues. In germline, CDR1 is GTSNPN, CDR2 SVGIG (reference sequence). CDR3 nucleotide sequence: TGTGCCTGGAGTCTACCGGACAGGGTCACCGGGGAGCTGTTTTTT. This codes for CAWSLPDRVTGELFF.

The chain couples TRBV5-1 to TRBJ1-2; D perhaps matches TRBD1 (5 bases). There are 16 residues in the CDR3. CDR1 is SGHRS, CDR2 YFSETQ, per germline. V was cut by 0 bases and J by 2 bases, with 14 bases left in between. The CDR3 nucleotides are TGCGCCAGCAGCTTGGCCTCAGGGACTGGGAACTATGGCTACACCTTC. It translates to CASSLASGTGNYGYTF.

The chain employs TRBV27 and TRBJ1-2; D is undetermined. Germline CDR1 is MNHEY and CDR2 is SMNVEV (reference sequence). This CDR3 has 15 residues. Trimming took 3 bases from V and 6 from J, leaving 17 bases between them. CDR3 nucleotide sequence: TGTGCCAGCAGTTTTAGGAGGGCCCATGTCGATGGCTACACCTTC. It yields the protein CASSFRRAHVDGYTF.

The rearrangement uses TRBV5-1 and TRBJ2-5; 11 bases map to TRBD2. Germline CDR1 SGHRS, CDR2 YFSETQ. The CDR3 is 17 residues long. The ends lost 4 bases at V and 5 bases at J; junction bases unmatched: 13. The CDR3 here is CASSRGPSGGPRETQYF. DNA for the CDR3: TGCGCCAGCAGCAGGGGGCCTAGCGGGGGGCCGCGGGAGACCCAGTACTTC. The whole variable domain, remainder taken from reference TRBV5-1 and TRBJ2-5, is KAGVTQTPRYLIKTRGQQVTLSCSPISGHRSVSWYQQTPGQGLQFLFEYFSETQRNKGNFPGRFSGRQFSNSRSEMNVSTLELGDSALYLCASSRGPSGGPRETQYFGPGTRLLVL.

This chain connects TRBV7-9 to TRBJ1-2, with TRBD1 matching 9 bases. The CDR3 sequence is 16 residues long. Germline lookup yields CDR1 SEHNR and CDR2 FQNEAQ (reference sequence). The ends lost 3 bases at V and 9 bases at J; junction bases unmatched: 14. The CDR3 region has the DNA TGTGCCAGCAGCTTCGGGATTGCAGGGACAGGGAAGAGCTACACCTTC. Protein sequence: CASSFGIAGTGKSYTF. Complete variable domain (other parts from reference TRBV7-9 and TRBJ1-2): DTGVSQNPRHKITKRGQNVTFRCDPISEHNRLYWYRQTLGQGPEFLTYFQNEAQLEKSRLLSDRFSAERPKGSFSTLEIQRTEQGDSAMYLCASSFGIAGTGKSYTFGSGTRLTVV.

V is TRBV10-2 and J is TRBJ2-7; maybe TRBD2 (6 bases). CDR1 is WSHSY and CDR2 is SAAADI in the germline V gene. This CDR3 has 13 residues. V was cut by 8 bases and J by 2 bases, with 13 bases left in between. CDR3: CASSWGVPYEQYF. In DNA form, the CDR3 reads TGCGCCAGCTCTTGGGGGGTCCCCTACGAGCAGTACTTC.

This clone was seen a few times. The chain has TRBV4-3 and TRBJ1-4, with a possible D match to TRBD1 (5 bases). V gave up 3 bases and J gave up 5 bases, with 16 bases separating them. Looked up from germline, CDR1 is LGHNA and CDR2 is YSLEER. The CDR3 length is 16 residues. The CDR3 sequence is CASSHGLGEVNEKLFF. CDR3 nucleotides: TGCGCCAGCAGCCATGGGTTGGGGGAGGTAAATGAAAAACTGTTTTTT.

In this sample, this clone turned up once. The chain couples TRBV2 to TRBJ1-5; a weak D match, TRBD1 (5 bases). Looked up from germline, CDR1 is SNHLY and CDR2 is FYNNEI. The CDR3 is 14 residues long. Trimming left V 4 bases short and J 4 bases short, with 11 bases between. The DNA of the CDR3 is TGTGCCAGCAGTGGGGGCAGCACTAATCAGCCCCAGCATTTT. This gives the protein CASSGGSTNQPQHF.

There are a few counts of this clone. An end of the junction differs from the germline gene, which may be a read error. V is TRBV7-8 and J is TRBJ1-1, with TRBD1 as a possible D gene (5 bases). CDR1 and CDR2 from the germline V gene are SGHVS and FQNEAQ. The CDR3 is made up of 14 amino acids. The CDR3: CASSLIDGGSGYLF. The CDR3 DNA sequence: TGTGCCAGCAGCTTAATCGATGGGGGGTCCGGATACCTCTTT.

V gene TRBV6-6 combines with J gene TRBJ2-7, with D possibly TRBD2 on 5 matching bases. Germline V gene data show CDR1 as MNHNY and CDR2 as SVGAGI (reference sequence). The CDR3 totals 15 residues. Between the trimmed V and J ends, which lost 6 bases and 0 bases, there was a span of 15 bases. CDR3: CASRPSAVSSYEQYF. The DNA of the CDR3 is TGTGCCAGCAGGCCTTCAGCGGTTAGCTCCTACGAGCAGTACTTC.

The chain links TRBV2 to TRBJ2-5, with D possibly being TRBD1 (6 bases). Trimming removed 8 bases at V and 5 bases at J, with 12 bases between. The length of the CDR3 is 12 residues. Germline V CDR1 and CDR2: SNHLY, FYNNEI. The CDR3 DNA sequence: TGTGCCAGCCGGCAGGGGCGGGAGACCCAGTACTTC. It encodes CASRQGRETQYF.